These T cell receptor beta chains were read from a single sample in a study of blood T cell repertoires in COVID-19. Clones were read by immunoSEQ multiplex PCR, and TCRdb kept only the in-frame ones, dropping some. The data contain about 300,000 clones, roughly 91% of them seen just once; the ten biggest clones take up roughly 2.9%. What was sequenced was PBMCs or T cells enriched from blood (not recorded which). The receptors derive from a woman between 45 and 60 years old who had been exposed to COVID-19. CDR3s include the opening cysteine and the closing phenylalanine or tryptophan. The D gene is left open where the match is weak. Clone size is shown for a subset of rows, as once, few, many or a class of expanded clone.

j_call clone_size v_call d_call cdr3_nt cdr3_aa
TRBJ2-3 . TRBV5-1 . TGCGCCAGCAGCATCTCCGGGACTTCGGACACAGATACGCAGTATTTT CASSISGTSDTDTQYF
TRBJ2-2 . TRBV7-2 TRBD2 TGTGCCAGCAGCTTAATGGGACTACTGAACACCGGGGAGCTGTTTTTT CASSLMGLLNTGELFF
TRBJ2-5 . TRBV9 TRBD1 TGTGCCAGCAGCCCAGGGGGTGTAATAGAGACCCAGTACTTC CASSPGGVIETQYF
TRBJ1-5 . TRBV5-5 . TGTGCCAGCAGCTTGACGGGGGGGAGTCGTCAGCCCCAGCATTTT CASSLTGGSRQPQHF
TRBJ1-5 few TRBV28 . TGTGCCAGCAGTTCGAGGGCCAATCAGCCCCAGCATTTT CASSSRANQPQHF
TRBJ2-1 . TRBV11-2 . TGTGCCAGCAGCTTAGACAAGACAAGTCAGGACAATGAGCAGTTCTTC CASSLDKTSQDNEQFF
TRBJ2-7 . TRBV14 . TGTGCCAGCAGCCTCTTCAGACAGGTACACTCCTACGAGCAGTACTTC CASSLFRQVHSYEQYF
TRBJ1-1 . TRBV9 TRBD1 TGTGCCAGCAGCGTAGAGGCGTCAGGGGGAGTTAGTGAAGCTTTCTTT CASSVEASGGVSEAFF
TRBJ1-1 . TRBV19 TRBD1 TGTGCCAGTAGTCAGGGGGTTTCTACTGAAGCTTTCTTT CASSQGVSTEAFF
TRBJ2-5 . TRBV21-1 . TGTGCCAGCAGCAAAGTTCGGGTTAAGGTTGGAGAGACCCAGTACTTC CASSKVRVKVGETQYF
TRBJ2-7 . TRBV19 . TGTGCCTCCCAGATCCCCTTCTCCTACGAGCAGTACTTC CASQIPFSYEQYF
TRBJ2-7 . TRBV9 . TGTGCCAGCAGCCCCAACTACGAGCAGTACTTC CASSPNYEQYF
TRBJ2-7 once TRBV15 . TGTGCCACCAGCACAGTTATCTCCTACGAGCAGTACTTC CATSTVISYEQYF
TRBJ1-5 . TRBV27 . TGTGCCACTCCGTTTGTGGGGGCCATGAGCAATCAGCCCCAGCATTTT CATPFVGAMSNQPQHF
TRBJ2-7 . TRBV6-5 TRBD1 TGTGCCAGCAGTCTCAGGGGGTCTTACGAGCAGTACTTC CASSLRGSYEQYF
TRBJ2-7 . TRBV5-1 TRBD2 TGCGCCAGCAGCTTGGCTTCCGGACTAGCGGGTGAGCAGTACTTC CASSLASGLAGEQYF
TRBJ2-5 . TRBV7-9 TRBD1 TGTGCCAGCAGCTTGAAGGGGGCGAGTGAAGAGACCCAGTACTTC CASSLKGASEETQYF
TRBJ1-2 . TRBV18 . TGTGCCAGCTCAGCAGGACAGTCCTTAACCTACACCTTC CASSAGQSLTYTF
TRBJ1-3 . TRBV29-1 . . CSVRARGGNTIYF
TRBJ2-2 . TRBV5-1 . TGCGCCAGCAGCTTGGAAGGGGCGATAACGAACACCGGGGAGCTGTTTTTT CASSLEGAITNTGELFF
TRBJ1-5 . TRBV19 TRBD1 TGTGCCAGTAGCGGACAGGGATATTCTAATCAGCCCCAGCATTTT CASSGQGYSNQPQHF
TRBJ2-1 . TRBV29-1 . TGCAGCGTTGAAACCCCCAGGGGTCTCAATGAGCAGTTCTTC CSVETPRGLNEQFF
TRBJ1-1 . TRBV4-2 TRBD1 TGTGCCAGCAGTCCCGGGACAGGGTGGACTGAAGCTTTCTTT CASSPGTGWTEAFF
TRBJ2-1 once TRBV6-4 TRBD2 TGTGCCAGCAGCAAACTAGCGGGGGAGTACAATGAGCAGTTCTTC CASSKLAGEYNEQFF
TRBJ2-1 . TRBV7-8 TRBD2 TGTGCCAGCAGCTTAGAGTCCCGGCGGGGGGGCCTTATCCGGTACTACAATGAGCAGTTCTTC CASSLESRRGGLIRYYNEQFF
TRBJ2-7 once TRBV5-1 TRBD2 TGCGCCAGCAGCTTGGGACTAGCGGGGGAAGGCGAGCAGTACTTC CASSLGLAGEGEQYF
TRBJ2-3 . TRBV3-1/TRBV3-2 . TGTGCCAGCAGCCAAGATGTGGTGGGCCACCCGCAGTATTTT CASSQDVVGHPQYF
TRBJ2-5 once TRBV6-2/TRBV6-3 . TGTGCCAGCAGTTACGTCAGGAACCAAGAGACCCAGTACTTC CASSYVRNQETQYF
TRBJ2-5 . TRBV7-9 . TGTGCCAGCAGCACACCTACGGGGGAGACCCAGTACTTC CASSTPTGETQYF
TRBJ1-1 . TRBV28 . TGTGCCAGCAGGTCCCAGGGTACTGAAGCTTTCTTT CASRSQGTEAFF
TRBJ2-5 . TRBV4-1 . TGCGCCAGCAGCCAAGAGCCCAGACGGGGGACCCAGTACTTC CASSQEPRRGTQYF
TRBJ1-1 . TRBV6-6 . TGTGCCAGTTCCGGCGGCGGAAGCTCTCAAGCTTTCTTT CASSGGGSSQAFF
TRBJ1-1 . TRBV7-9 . TGTGCCAGCAGCCGAGGATCGGCAGGGGAGTTGACTGAAGCTTTCTTT CASSRGSAGELTEAFF
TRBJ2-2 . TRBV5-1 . TGCGCCAGCAGCCGGGAGTTGAACACCGGGGAGCTGTTTTTT CASSRELNTGELFF
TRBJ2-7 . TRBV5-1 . TGCGCCAGCAGCGAGGTCGACGAGCAGTACTTC CASSEVDEQYF
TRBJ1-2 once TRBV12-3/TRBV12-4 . TGTGCCAGCAGTACGACAGTTAACTATGGCTACACCTTC CASSTTVNYGYTF
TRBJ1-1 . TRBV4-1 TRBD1 TGCGCCAGCAGCCAACCTAGACAGGGGGCAAGGACTGAAGCTTTCTTT CASSQPRQGARTEAFF
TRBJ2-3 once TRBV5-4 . TGTGCCAGCAGCTTGGCCTCGGATACGCAGTATTTT CASSLASDTQYF
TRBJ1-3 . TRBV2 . TGTGCCAGCCGCGGGGAGATTCGGGCTGGAAACACCATATATTTT CASRGEIRAGNTIYF
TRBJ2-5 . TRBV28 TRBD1 TGTGCCAGCAGTTTATTTTTTTATGACAGGGGGGGGCAAGAGACCCAGTACTTC CASSLFFYDRGGQETQYF
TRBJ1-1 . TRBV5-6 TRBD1 TGTGCCAGCAGCACGGGACAGCCGAACACTGAAGCTTTCTTT CASSTGQPNTEAFF
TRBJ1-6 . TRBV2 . TGTGCCAGCAGTGAAGGGGGCATATCCTATAATTCACCCCTCCACTTT CASSEGGISYNSPLHF
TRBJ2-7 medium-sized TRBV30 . TGTGCCTGGAGTGTATTATTGCGGGGCGGCTTGCACTTC CAWSVLLRGGLHF
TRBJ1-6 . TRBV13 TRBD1 TGTGCCAGCAGCCTAGGGACAGTTTCTTCACCCCTCCACTTT CASSLGTVSSPLHF
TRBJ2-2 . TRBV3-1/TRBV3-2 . TGTGCCAGCCAGGGGGGAGGTGTTACCGGGGAGCTGTTTTTT CASQGGGVTGELFF
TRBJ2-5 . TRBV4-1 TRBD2 TGCGCCAGCAGCCAAGGTTGGGGAGGGGTGGTTGCCCAGTACTTC CASSQGWGGVVAQYF
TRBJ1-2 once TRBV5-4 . TGTGCCAGCGCTATCGGGGCACAGGGTGATGGCTACACCTTC CASAIGAQGDGYTF
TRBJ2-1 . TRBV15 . TGTGCCACCAGCAGAGATCTCAGTAACAATGAGCAGTTCTTC CATSRDLSNNEQFF
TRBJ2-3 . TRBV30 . TGTGCCTGGAGTGTAAGGCTAGCCAAAGATACGCAGTATTTT CAWSVRLAKDTQYF
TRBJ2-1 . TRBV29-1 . TGCAGCGTATTACTCGGGGAGCAGTTCTTC CSVLLGEQFF